This TCR delta chain came from a study of gamma-delta T cells after stem cell transplantation. TCRdb re-called the RT-PCR reads via CATT. The sample consists of roughly 14,000 delta-chain clones, 9% to 9.5% of them appearing once. Regarding this clone: At one end, the junction sequence differs from germline, possibly due to a read error. This sample includes further DNA sequences coding for the same CDR3.

The specimen sequenced was gamma-delta T cells. The receptor was isolated from a human donor. It is not recorded whose cells these are; they may come from a transplant donor.

The DNA for the CDR3 is TGTGCCTGTGACACCGTCGAAACGGAACCTCCGCCCACTAACGATAACCTCATCTTT. It translates to CACDTVETEPPPTNDNLIF. The rearrangement joins TRDV2 to TRDJ1; D unclear. CDR1 and CDR2 (germline): GEAIGNYY, EKD. This CDR3 is built from 19 residues.